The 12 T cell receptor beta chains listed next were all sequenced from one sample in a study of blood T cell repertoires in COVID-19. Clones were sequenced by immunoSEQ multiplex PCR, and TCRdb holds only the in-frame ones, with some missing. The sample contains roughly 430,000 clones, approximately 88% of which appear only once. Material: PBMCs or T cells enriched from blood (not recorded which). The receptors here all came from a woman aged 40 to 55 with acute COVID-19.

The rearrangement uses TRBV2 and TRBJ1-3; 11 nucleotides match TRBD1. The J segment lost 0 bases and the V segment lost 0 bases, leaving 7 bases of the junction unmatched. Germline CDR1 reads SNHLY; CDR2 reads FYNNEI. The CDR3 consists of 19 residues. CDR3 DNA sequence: TGTGCCAGCAGTGAAGCAGGGACAGGGGGAATTAACTCTGGAAACACCATATATTTT. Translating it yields CASSEAGTGGINSGNTIYF.

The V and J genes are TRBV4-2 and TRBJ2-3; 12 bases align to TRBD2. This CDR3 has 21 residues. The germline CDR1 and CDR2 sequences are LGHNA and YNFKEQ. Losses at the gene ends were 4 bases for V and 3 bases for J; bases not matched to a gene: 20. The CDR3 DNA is TGTGCCAGCAGCCCCCGGACTAGCGGGGCTATGTATTCCACAAGAACAGATACGCAGTATTTT. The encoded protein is CASSPRTSGAMYSTRTDTQYF.

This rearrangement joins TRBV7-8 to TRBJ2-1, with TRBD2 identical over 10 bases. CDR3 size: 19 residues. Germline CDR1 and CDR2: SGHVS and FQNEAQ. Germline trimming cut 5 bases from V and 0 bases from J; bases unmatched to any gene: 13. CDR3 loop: CASSGRLAGASNSYNEQFF. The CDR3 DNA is TGTGCCAGCAGCGGGCGGCTAGCGGGGGCCTCGAACTCCTACAATGAGCAGTTCTTC.

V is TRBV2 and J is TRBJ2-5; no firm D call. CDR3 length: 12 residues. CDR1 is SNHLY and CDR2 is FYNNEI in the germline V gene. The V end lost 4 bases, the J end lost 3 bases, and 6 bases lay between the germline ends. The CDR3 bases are TGTGCCAGCAGTGCTGAGAAAGAGACCCAGTACTTC. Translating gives CASSAEKETQYF.

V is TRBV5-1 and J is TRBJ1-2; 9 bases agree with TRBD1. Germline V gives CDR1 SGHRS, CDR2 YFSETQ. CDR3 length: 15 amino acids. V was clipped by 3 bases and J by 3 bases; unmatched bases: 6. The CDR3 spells CASSYGTGGDYGYTF. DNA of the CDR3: TGCGCCAGCAGCTACGGAACAGGGGGCGACTATGGCTACACCTTC.

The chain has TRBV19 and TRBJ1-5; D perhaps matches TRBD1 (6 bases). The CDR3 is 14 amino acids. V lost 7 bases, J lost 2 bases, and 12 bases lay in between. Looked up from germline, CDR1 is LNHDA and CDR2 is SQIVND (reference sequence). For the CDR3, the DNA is TGTGCCAGTACCACCTCAGGGGGCAATCAGCCCCAGCATTTT. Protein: CASTTSGGNQPQHF.

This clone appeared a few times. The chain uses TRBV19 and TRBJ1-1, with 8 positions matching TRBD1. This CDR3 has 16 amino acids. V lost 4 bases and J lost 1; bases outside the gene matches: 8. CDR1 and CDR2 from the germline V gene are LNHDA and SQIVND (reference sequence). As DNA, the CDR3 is TGTGCCAGTAGTAACGACAGGGGTTGGCCGAACACTGAAGCTTTCTTT. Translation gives CASSNDRGWPNTEAFF.

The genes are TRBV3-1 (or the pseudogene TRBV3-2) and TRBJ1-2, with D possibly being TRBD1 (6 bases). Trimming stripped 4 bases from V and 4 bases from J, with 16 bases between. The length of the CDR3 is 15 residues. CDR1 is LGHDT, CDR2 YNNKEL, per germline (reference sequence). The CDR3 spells CASSRMRQASYGYTF. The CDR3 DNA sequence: TGTGCCAGCAGCCGAATGCGACAGGCGTCCTATGGCTACACCTTC.

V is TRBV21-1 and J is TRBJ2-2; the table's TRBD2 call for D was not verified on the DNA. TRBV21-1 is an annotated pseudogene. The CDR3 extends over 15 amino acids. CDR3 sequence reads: CASSKRPHSTGELFF. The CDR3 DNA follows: TGTGCCAGCAGCAAGCGTCCGCATTCCACCGGGGAGCTGTTTTTT.

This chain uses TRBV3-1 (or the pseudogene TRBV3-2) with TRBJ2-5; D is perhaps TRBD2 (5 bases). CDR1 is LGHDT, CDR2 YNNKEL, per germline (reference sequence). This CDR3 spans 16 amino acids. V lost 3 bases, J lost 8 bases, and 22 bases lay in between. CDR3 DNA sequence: TGTGCCAGCAGCCATTCTAGACGGGAAGGTGCAAGAACCCAGTACTTC. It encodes CASSHSRREGARTQYF.

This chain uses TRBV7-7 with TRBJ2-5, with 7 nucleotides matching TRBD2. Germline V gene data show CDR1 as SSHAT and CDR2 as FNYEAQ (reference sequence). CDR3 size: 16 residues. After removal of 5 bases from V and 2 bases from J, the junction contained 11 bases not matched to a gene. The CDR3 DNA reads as TGTGCCAGCAGCCCCGACAGACTAGCTGGGCAAGAGACCCAGTACTTC. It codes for CASSPDRLAGQETQYF.

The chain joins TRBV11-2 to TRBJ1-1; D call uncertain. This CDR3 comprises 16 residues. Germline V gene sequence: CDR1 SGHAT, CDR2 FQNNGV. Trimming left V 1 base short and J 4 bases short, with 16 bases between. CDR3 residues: CASSLVAPSGTTEAFF. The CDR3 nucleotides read TGTGCCAGCAGCTTAGTTGCCCCATCGGGTACCACTGAAGCTTTCTTT.